Shown below are 13 T cell receptor beta chains from a single sample sequenced in a study of chemoradiotherapy in HPV16-positive cancers. Profiled with immunoSEQ multiplex PCR; TCRdb holds only in-frame clones, not every one. Among about 2,400 clones, about 90% were seen once, and the ten largest hold 7.4%. Sequencing was performed on tumor tissue, taken from a patient who underwent chemoradiotherapy. The receptors were gathered from a human donor with HPV-associated anogenital cancer.

Points on this clone: Distinct nucleotide sequences in the sample also encode this CDR3. The chain employs TRBV5-1 and TRBJ2-5; tentatively, D is TRBD1 (6 bases). This CDR3 has 15 amino acids. Germline V gene sequence: CDR1 SGHRS, CDR2 YFSETQ. The ends were cut back, 2 bases at V and 4 bases at J, with 15 bases in the middle. The CDR3 nucleotides are TGCGCCAGCAGCTTTCTGGGGCAAGGGGGAGAGACCCAGTACTTC. Translating it yields CASSFLGQGGETQYF. Full variable domain (missing parts from reference TRBV5-1 and TRBJ2-5): KAGVTQTPRYLIKTRGQQVTLSCSPISGHRSVSWYQQTPGQGLQFLFEYFSETQRNKGNFPGRFSGRQFSNSRSEMNVSTLELGDSALYLCASSFLGQGGETQYFGPGTRLLVL.

The V call is TRBV6-5, the J call TRBJ1-5; TRBD1 might be the D (5 bases). V was clipped by 5 bases and J by 2 bases, with 13 bases between them. The CDR3 runs 15 residues. Germline V gives CDR1 MNHEY, CDR2 SVGAGI. CDR3 sequence reads: CASSPISGGNQPQHF. CDR3 nucleotide sequence: TGTGCCAGCAGTCCTATCTCGGGGGGCAATCAGCCCCAGCATTTT.

This clone turned up a few times. This rearrangement joins TRBV29-1 to TRBJ2-5; 7 nucleotides agree with TRBD1. Germline trimming cut 7 bases from V and 5 bases from J; bases unmatched to any gene: 19. The CDR3 is 16 residues long. CDR1 SQVTM and CDR2 ANQGSEA come from the germline V gene. CDR3 amino acids: CSAETEEYRGPETQYF. DNA for the CDR3: TGCAGCGCTGAGACCGAAGAATACAGGGGTCCGGAGACCCAGTACTTC.

The CDR3 DNA sequence: TGTGCCAGCAGTTACATCGGTGGACAGGGTGGAAACACCATATATTTT. Its translation: CASSYIGGQGGNTIYF. This chain joins TRBV6-6 and TRBJ1-3; 8 bases are a match to TRBD1. The CDR3 sequence is 16 residues long. CDR1 is MNHNY and CDR2 is SVGAGI in the germline V gene (reference sequence). J gave up 3 bases and V 2 bases, and 6 bases lay outside the gene matches.

This clone showed up just once. The chain links TRBV18 to TRBJ1-2; D remains ambiguous. V dropped 3 bases and J dropped 5 bases, with 10 bases sitting between them. CDR3 length equals 13 residues. Germline CDR1 is KGHSH and CDR2 is LQKENI. The CDR3 is CASSPATEYGYTF. The CDR3 coding sequence is TGTGCCAGCTCACCGGCGACCGAGTATGGCTACACCTTC.

The chain combines TRBV6-5 with TRBJ2-1; D possibly corresponds to TRBD1 (5 bases). The V and J ends lost 0 bases and 0 bases respectively, with 9 bases between them. Germline V CDR1 and CDR2: MNHEY, SVGAGI. The CDR3 runs 16 residues. CDR3 nucleotides: TGTGCCAGCAGTTACTCGGCAGGGAACTCCTACAATGAGCAGTTCTTC. Protein: CASSYSAGNSYNEQFF.

This rearrangement joins TRBV5-4 to TRBJ2-7; 7 bases fit TRBD1. The CDR3 covers 13 residues. The germline V gene has CDR1 SGHNT and CDR2 YYREEE (reference sequence). V lost 0 bases to trimming and J lost 4 bases; unmatched junction nucleotides: 1. The CDR3 region is CASSLDRGYEQYF. The CDR3 nucleotides read TGTGCCAGCAGCTTGGACAGGGGTTACGAGCAGTACTTC.

The chain couples TRBV28 to TRBJ2-7, with TRBD2 identical over 10 bases. From germline, CDR1 is MDHEN and CDR2 SYDVKM. J was trimmed by 6 bases and V by 6 bases; bases with no gene match: 8. This CDR3 comprises 14 residues. CDR3 amino acids: CASSAASGRSEQYF. The CDR3 DNA is TGTGCCAGCAGCGCAGCTAGCGGGAGATCCGAGCAGTACTTC.

This clone was picked up a small number of times. The V call is TRBV30, the J call TRBJ2-1; TRBD1 might be the D (7 bases). Looked up from germline, CDR1 is GTSNPN and CDR2 is SVGIG (reference sequence). Trimming cost V 3 bases and J 6 bases, with 21 bases left between them. The CDR3 has 16 residues. CDR3 coding DNA: TGTGCCTGGAGGAACGGGGGACAGCCCAGGGGCAATGAGCAGTTCTTC. Its protein is CAWRNGGQPRGNEQFF. The full variable domain, rest sourced from reference TRBV30 and TRBJ2-1, is SQTIHQWPATLVQPVGSPLSLECTVEGTSNPNLYWYRQAAGRGLQLLFYSVGIGQISSEVPQNLSASRPQDRQFILSSKKLLLSDSGFYLCAWRNGGQPRGNEQFFGPGTRLTVL.

This clone is a singleton in its sample. The V call is TRBV4-2, the J call TRBJ1-4; D not certain. Germline V gene data show CDR1 as LGHNA and CDR2 as YNFKEQ. V was shortened by 7 bases and J by 0 bases, with 15 bases between the two germline ends. The CDR3 is 16 residues long. Written as DNA, the CDR3 is TGTGCCAGCAAGCTCACATTCAGCTCAACTAATGAAAAACTGTTTTTT. It specifies CASKLTFSSTNEKLFF.

The rearrangement joins TRBV7-9 to TRBJ1-1; 7 nucleotides match TRBD1. The CDR3 extends over 15 amino acids. J gave up 4 bases and V 3 bases, and 8 bases lay outside the gene matches. Germline V lookup: CDR1 SEHNR, CDR2 FQNEAQ (reference sequence). The CDR3 region is CASSFVSGGLTEAFF. The CDR3 bases are TGTGCCAGCAGCTTCGTCTCAGGGGGACTCACTGAAGCTTTCTTT.

The gene calls are TRBV28 and TRBJ1-1; TRBD1 matches at 7 bases. CDR1 is MDHEN and CDR2 is SYDVKM in the germline V gene. Germline trimming cut 3 bases from V and 0 bases from J; bases unmatched to any gene: 7. The length of the CDR3 is 16 residues. The CDR3 loop reads CASSFQGGGMNTEAFF. The CDR3 region has the DNA TGTGCCAGCAGTTTCCAGGGGGGGGGAATGAACACTGAAGCTTTCTTT.

This chain links TRBV4-3 with TRBJ1-2, with 9 bases identical to TRBD1. Germline loops: CDR1 LGHNA, CDR2 YSLEER. The V gene end was trimmed by 0 bases and the J gene end by 7 bases; junction bases not matched to a gene: 15. The CDR3 contains 18 residues. Written as DNA, the CDR3 is TGCGCCAGCAGCCAAGATGATCGAACAGGGGGCCATATTGGTGGCTACACCTTC. Its translation is CASSQDDRTGGHIGGYTF.